This record looks at one TCR beta chain sequence and its context. No cognate antigen has been identified for it. No much larger clone is present one base from it, and per-base qualities are unavailable. RNA was extracted using the RNeasy kit, and about 0.45 to 1 ug of the RNA was reverse transcribed with random hexamers. The immunoSEQ multiplex PCR assay, which covers 54 Vbeta and 13 Jbeta segments, was used to amplify TCR beta CDR3 regions. To correct PCR amplification bias, a synthetic template baseline was used for both primer optimization and computational correction. Processing in the source paper ran as follows. Reads were assigned to V, D and J genes according to IMGT and analyzed in immunoSEQ Analyzer, with only productive sequences retained. Clonality was calculated as one minus the Shannon entropy normalized by log2 of the number of productive unique sequences. For each patient and control, public and private clones were evaluated among the 100 most prevalent clones. A clone was defined as Susac-specific if it was absent from the healthy and MS cohorts, from 950 to 1,300 published viral clones and from other ImmuneACCESS disease sequences. TCRdb ran its own pipeline on the public reads, namely fastp trimming at Q25 and MiXCR clone calling, and kept in-frame beta chains. A single entry per CDR3 protein holds the most common genes and DNA from its merged rows. None of the V and J calls come from the authors' own analysis; TCRdb made them. This sample holds 150,000 to 190,000 distinct CDR3 sequences; over 85% were observed only once. The ten largest clones take up about 0.19% of the sample.

High-throughput TCR beta sequencing profiled peripheral blood CD8+ and CD4+ T cells from healthy donors, Susac syndrome patients and multiple sclerosis patients. Multiple sclerosis controls were treatment-naive patients with stable or active relapsing-remitting disease fulfilling revised McDonald criteria. CD8+ TEMRA cells were enriched by FACS, while bulk CD8+ and CD4+ T cells were purified by magnetic negative isolation. Blood was collected in EDTA tubes and processed within 24 hours, with PBMCs isolated through density gradient centrifugation. PBMCs intended for TCR sequencing were frozen in liquid nitrogen and were later thawed in a 37 degrees C water bath. The sorted or isolated CD4+, CD8+ and CD8+ TEMRA cells had a purity of 90% or higher. CDR1 and CDR2, per the germline V gene, are SGHVS and FQNEAQ. The CDR3 covers 15 residues, taking in both the cysteine and the phenylalanine. Left in the record is the CDR3 DNA by itself, 45 bases read in frame from the first base. Germline trimming amounts to 1 base on V and 0 bases on J, with 2 as the count of junction bases outside the gene matches.

This sample is drawn from a study of CD8 T cells in Susac syndrome (dated by TCRdb to between 2018 and 2020). Some background on the complete study: Repertoire sequencing was used to test whether CD8+ T cell activation and differentiation in Susac syndrome was antigen driven. The clonality of the CD8+ T cell repertoire was compared across 11 to 12 healthy donors, around 14 Susac syndrome patients and roughly 16 multiple sclerosis patients. What the work shows at the level of the full study, not this receptor alone: The number of individuals in the TCR sequencing and HLA analysis was acknowledged as relatively small.

The clonotype comes from a human donor with multiple sclerosis. The V and J genes are TRBV7-8 and TRBJ2-7; 8 bases in between match TRBD1. Sequences were obtained from CD8+ T cells from PBMCs. The bases are TGTGCCAGCAGCTTAGGACAGGGGAGCTCCTACGAGCAGTACTTC. Its product reads: CASSLGQGSSYEQYF.